These T cell receptor beta chains were read from a single sample in a study of blood T cell repertoires in COVID-19. Method: immunoSEQ multiplex PCR; TCRdb's copy keeps in-frame clones and lacks some. The profile shows approximately 330,000 clones, roughly 90% of them singletons. Sequenced: peripheral blood. These receptors were collected from a woman aged 45-65 years with active or convalescent COVID-19. CDR3s include the opening cysteine and the closing phenylalanine or tryptophan.

J gene: TRBJ2-5
V gene: TRBV7-3
CDR3 protein: CASSQTGQGTPGGETQYF

J gene: TRBJ2-1
V gene: TRBV5-6
CDR3 protein: CASSSRRGVYNEQFF

J gene: TRBJ1-2
V gene: TRBV27
CDR3 protein: CASSSRYRDGANYGYTF

J gene: TRBJ2-3
V gene: TRBV18
CDR3 protein: CASFQGQNTDTQYF

J gene: TRBJ1-2
V gene: TRBV28
CDR3 protein: CASRRQYGYTF

J gene: TRBJ1-1
V gene: TRBV29-1
CDR3 protein: CSSRTGGNTEAFF

J gene: TRBJ2-7
V gene: TRBV27
CDR3 protein: CASRIGTSRTNEQYF

J gene: TRBJ2-1
V gene: TRBV6-5
CDR3 protein: CASRRGTGVYNEQFF

J gene: TRBJ2-7
V gene: TRBV7-8
CDR3 protein: CASSFYGQGASEQYF

J gene: TRBJ2-7
V gene: TRBV13
CDR3 protein: CASSAAGQGRYEQYF

J gene: TRBJ1-4
V gene: TRBV4-3
CDR3 protein: CASSQEGGEKLFF

J gene: TRBJ1-5
V gene: TRBV7-8
CDR3 protein: CASSPRVPFGQPQHF

J gene: TRBJ1-2
V gene: TRBV12-5
CDR3 protein: CASGPGTGYGYTF

J gene: TRBJ2-7
V gene: TRBV7-4
CDR3 protein: CASSLVPGQGTEQYF

J gene: TRBJ2-2
V gene: TRBV18
CDR3 protein: CASSPPAAGTGELFF

J gene: TRBJ1-6
V gene: TRBV7-2
CDR3 protein: CASSLALLRAPLHF

J gene: TRBJ1-5
V gene: TRBV19
CDR3 protein: CASSISGQGPQPQHF

J gene: TRBJ1-1
V gene: TRBV7-9
CDR3 protein: CASSLGLGTVCVF

J gene: TRBJ1-1
V gene: TRBV25-1
CDR3 protein: CASSVPDRPEAFF

J gene: TRBJ2-7
V gene: TRBV30
CDR3 protein: CAHPPLSCTVRAGEQYF

J gene: TRBJ2-2
V gene: TRBV5-4
CDR3 protein: CASSPRDRGSGELFF

J gene: TRBJ1-3
V gene: TRBV4-1
CDR3 protein: CASSLEGAVGNTIYF

J gene: TRBJ2-7
V gene: TRBV4-1
CDR3 protein: CASSQDKNRGTYEQYF

J gene: TRBJ2-5
V gene: TRBV18
CDR3 protein: CASSPPSLKETQYF

J gene: TRBJ1-1
V gene: TRBV13
CDR3 protein: CASSEATANTEAFF

J gene: TRBJ1-5
V gene: TRBV15
CDR3 protein: CASSDSRNQPQHF

J gene: TRBJ2-3
V gene: TRBV24-1
CDR3 protein: CATSDTDPQITDTQYF

J gene: TRBJ1-1
V gene: TRBV5-1
CDR3 protein: CASSWGTGGPEAFF

J gene: TRBJ2-1
V gene: TRBV5-4
CDR3 protein: CASSLTGYNEQFF

J gene: TRBJ1-2
V gene: TRBV2
CDR3 protein: CASRTTGIDYGYTF

J gene: TRBJ2-5
V gene: TRBV11-3
CDR3 protein: CASSLGASHEGETQYF

J gene: TRBJ1-2
V gene: TRBV19
CDR3 protein: CATSRGGWNYGYTF

J gene: TRBJ2-2
V gene: TRBV30
CDR3 protein: CAWTGGNTGELFF

J gene: TRBJ2-3
V gene: TRBV4-1
CDR3 protein: CASSQGLAGRSTDTQYF

J gene: TRBJ2-2
V gene: TRBV15
CDR3 protein: CATSRELNTGELFF

J gene: TRBJ1-1
V gene: TRBV19
CDR3 protein: CATNMGNRVTEAFF

J gene: TRBJ1-1
V gene: TRBV5-6
CDR3 protein: CASSLPGGANTEAFF

J gene: TRBJ1-2
V gene: TRBV3-1/TRBV3-2
CDR3 protein: CASGIDDRNGYTF

J gene: TRBJ1-1
V gene: TRBV11-2
CDR3 protein: CASSIPIQGASTEAFF

J gene: TRBJ2-7
V gene: TRBV6-5
CDR3 protein: CASRKDGNYEQYF

J gene: TRBJ1-3
V gene: TRBV14
CDR3 protein: CASSQGYTGPNTIYF

J gene: TRBJ2-7
V gene: TRBV7-2
CDR3 protein: CASSLGGRERAYEQYF

J gene: TRBJ1-2
V gene: TRBV28
CDR3 protein: CASIKQGAGVGYTF

J gene: TRBJ1-1
V gene: TRBV29-1
CDR3 protein: CSVVEGAAFF

J gene: TRBJ2-7
V gene: TRBV10-3
CDR3 protein: CAISWDRANEQYF

J gene: TRBJ2-3
V gene: TRBV27
CDR3 protein: CASSPRPQGTDTQYF

J gene: TRBJ2-3
V gene: TRBV24-1
CDR3 protein: CATSDPPGQGADTQYF

J gene: TRBJ2-4
V gene: TRBV5-1
CDR3 protein: CASSRDRMVLYF

J gene: TRBJ1-1
V gene: TRBV9
CDR3 protein: CASSKQGTNTEAFF

J gene: TRBJ1-3
V gene: TRBV4-1
CDR3 protein: CASSQAPGGASGNTIYF

J gene: TRBJ1-1
V gene: TRBV29-1
CDR3 protein: CSATGIGWARTTEAFF

J gene: TRBJ1-2
V gene: TRBV30
CDR3 protein: CAGQSGTGTRGYTF

J gene: TRBJ2-1
V gene: TRBV6-1
CDR3 protein: CASSDGFSRLAGGTEQFF

J gene: TRBJ2-7
V gene: TRBV5-5
CDR3 protein: CASSSRGARARYEQYF

J gene: TRBJ1-2
V gene: TRBV7-2
CDR3 protein: CASSWDRGPNYGYTF

J gene: TRBJ1-1
V gene: TRBV20-1
CDR3 protein: CSVPRNTEAFF

J gene: TRBJ2-5
V gene: TRBV3-1/TRBV3-2
CDR3 protein: CASSQGLDRTETQYF

J gene: TRBJ1-1
V gene: TRBV3-1/TRBV3-2
CDR3 protein: CASSRGQGGTEAFF

J gene: TRBJ2-1
V gene: TRBV5-4
CDR3 protein: CASSLGPSGGDEQFF